The source of this T cell receptor beta chain is a study of control samples from healthy donors and cancer patients. Assay: immunoSEQ multiplex PCR; the TCRdb copy retains only in-frame clones and omits some. The sample carries roughly 370,000 clones, around 90% recorded once. This CDR3 comprises 18 residues. Germline lookup yields CDR1 LGHDT and CDR2 YNNKEL (reference sequence). V trimming: 5 bases; J trimming: 7 bases; junction bases outside the gene matches: 14. The V call is TRBV3-1 (or the pseudogene TRBV3-2), the J call TRBJ2-1; 13 nucleotides align to TRBD2. This TCR was sampled from a man aged 35 to 55 with head and neck cancer. The sample consisted of PBMCs. The CDR3 DNA reads TGTGCCAGCAGCAAGGGACTAGCGGGGATTCGAGGGGGGAATGAGCAGTTCTTC. Translated, it gives CASSKGLAGIRGGNEQFF.